This T cell receptor (beta chain) was identified during a study of T cell responses to AZD1222 COVID-19 vaccine. Study-level background: Analyses pooled second doses at about 4 or about 12 weeks. Findings and limits, study-wide: The breadth and depth of Spike-specific TCRs increased once two AZD1222 doses had been given. Nearly half of unique spike-specific TCRs reportedly avoided B.1.351 and B.1.1.7 mutated regions. Only a handful of AZD1222 recipients, several in all, had baseline seropositivity.

Here immunoSEQ multiplex PCR was the method, and the copy in TCRdb shows in-frame clones only, minus some. The sample consists of 90,000 to 120,000 clones, 70% to 90% of them appearing once. V shed 4 bases and J shed 1 base, with 13 bases lying between them. This CDR3 spans 15 amino acids. Germline V gene sequence: CDR1 MNHEY, CDR2 SVGEGT. Notes on this clone: Its antigen remains unidentified.

This specimen consisted of peripheral blood, obtained on day 0 of AZD1222 vaccination. This receptor was identified in an adult in good health. The rearrangement links TRBV6-2 or TRBV6-3 to TRBJ2-5; tentatively, D is TRBD1 (6 bases). This CDR3 reads CASSLSGHLQETQYF. For the CDR3, the DNA is TGTGCCAGCAGTTTATCGGGACATCTCCAAGAGACCCAGTACTTC.